The 21 T cell receptor beta chains given below trace back to one sample, sequenced in a study of control samples from healthy donors and cancer patients. The data were produced by immunoSEQ multiplex PCR, yet TCRdb's version contains in-frame clones alone and is incomplete. The repertoire includes roughly 74,000 clones, around 94% of them detected once, and roughly 5% sits in the top ten. The sequencing sample was made of blood. The receptors derive from a woman between 18 and 29 years old in good health.

The rearrangement joins TRBV20-1 to TRBJ1-5; D uncertain. This CDR3 is 12 amino acids long. Between the trimmed V and J ends, which lost 3 bases and 4 bases, there was a span of 7 bases. Germline V gene sequence: CDR1 DFQATT, CDR2 SNEGSKA (reference sequence). The CDR3: CSASEGNQPQHF. The CDR3 nucleotides read TGCAGTGCTAGTGAGGGTAATCAGCCCCAGCATTTT.

This chain joins TRBV28 and TRBJ2-4, with 11 bases lining up with TRBD1. The length of the CDR3 is 16 residues. The V gene's germline CDR1 is MDHEN and CDR2 SYDVKM. V shed 6 bases, J shed 1 base, and the junction held 5 bases outside the gene matches. CDR3 bases: TGTGCCAGCAGACGGGACAGGGGGATGGCCAAAAACATTCAGTACTTC. It is translated as CASRRDRGMAKNIQYF.

The gene calls are TRBV3-1 (or the pseudogene TRBV3-2) and TRBJ2-5; 9 bases are a match to TRBD1. The CDR3 spans 15 residues. CDR1 is LGHDT, CDR2 YNNKEL, per germline (reference sequence). V was pared by 3 bases and J by 3 bases, with 5 bases of the junction left unmatched. The CDR3 DNA sequence: TGTGCCAGCAGCCAGGAGGACAGGGGAGAAGAGACCCAGTACTTC. This codes for CASSQEDRGEETQYF.

J is TRBJ1-3 and V is TRBV2, with a tentative D call TRBD1 (6 bases). V lost 5 bases to trimming and J lost 0 bases, with 11 bases between them. This CDR3 spans 15 amino acids. Germline assignment: CDR1 SNHLY and CDR2 FYNNEI. The CDR3 coding sequence is TGTGCCAGCAGTCGGACAGAGGACTCTGGAAACACCATATATTTT. Protein product: CASSRTEDSGNTIYF.

This chain joins TRBV24-1 and TRBJ1-5, with D maybe TRBD1 (5 bases). Germline CDR1 reads KGHDR; CDR2 reads SFDVKD. V gave up 7 bases and J gave up 0 bases, with 12 bases separating them. The CDR3 contains 15 residues. The CDR3 DNA follows: TGTGCCACCAGATTGGGGGGGAATAGCAATCAGCCCCAGCATTTT. Protein: CATRLGGNSNQPQHF.

A single count supports this clone. The rearrangement joins TRBV7-8 to TRBJ1-4; a weak D match, TRBD1 (6 bases). Looked up from germline, CDR1 is SGHVS and CDR2 is FQNEAQ. The CDR3 is made up of 16 amino acids. V dropped 5 bases and J dropped 0 bases, with 13 bases sitting between them. In DNA form, the CDR3 reads TGTGCCAGCAGCCCCCGGACAGTAGCAACTAATGAAAAACTGTTTTTT. Its translation: CASSPRTVATNEKLFF.

J is TRBJ1-3 and V is TRBV15, with D maybe TRBD1 (6 bases). The CDR3 has 14 amino acids. Trimming shortened V by 9 bases and J by 4 bases, and 16 bases separated the two germline ends. Per the germline V gene, CDR1 is LNHNV and CDR2 is YYDKDF (reference sequence). CDR3 sequence reads: CATKQGVIGNTIYF. The CDR3 DNA reads TGTGCCACAAAACAGGGTGTAATAGGAAACACCATATATTTT.

This clone was counted once. CDR3: CASSRQGADGEQYF. The CDR3 DNA is TGTGCCAGTAGCCGTCAGGGGGCGGACGGCGAGCAGTACTTC. The chain carries TRBV25-1 and TRBJ2-7; 8 bases map to TRBD1. CDR3 length equals 14 residues. Germline CDR1 MGHDK, CDR2 SYGVNS. J gave up 6 bases and V 9 bases, and 13 bases lay outside the gene matches.

By its share, this clone is medium-sized. V is TRBV7-9 and J is TRBJ2-1, with TRBD2 matching over 12 bases. The CDR3 runs 13 residues. CDR1 and CDR2 (germline): SEHNR, FQNEAQ (reference sequence). J was trimmed by 7 bases and V by 8 bases; bases with no gene match: 3. CDR3 nucleotide sequence: TGTGCCAGCGGGACTAGCGGGTTAAATGAGCAGTTCTTC. This gives the protein CASGTSGLNEQFF.

V is TRBV19 and J is TRBJ2-1, with a tentative D call TRBD2 (6 bases). Germline V gene sequence: CDR1 LNHDA, CDR2 SQIVND (reference sequence). V lost 1 base and J lost 2, with 9 bases in between. The CDR3 length is 15 residues. DNA of the CDR3: TGTGCCAGTAGTATAGGGACTACCACCTACAATGAGCAGTTCTTC. Its translation is CASSIGTTTYNEQFF. The full variable domain, its missing parts supplied by reference TRBV19 and TRBJ2-1, is DGGITQSPKYLFRKEGQNVTLSCEQNLNHDAMYWYRQDPGQGLRLIYYSQIVNDFQKGDIAEGYSVSREKKESFPLTVTSAQKNPTAFYLCASSIGTTTYNEQFFGPGTRLTVL.

The V gene is TRBV4-3, the J gene TRBJ2-7; a possible D gene is TRBD2 (6 bases). Germline V gives CDR1 LGHNA, CDR2 YSLEER. This CDR3 region has 16 residues. V was pared by 1 base and J by 1 base, with 14 bases between. For the CDR3, the DNA is TGCGCCAGCAGCCAAGGGGGAAGGGCGGGATCCTACGAGCAGTACTTC. This translates into CASSQGGRAGSYEQYF.

The chain has TRBV3-1 (or the pseudogene TRBV3-2) and TRBJ2-3, with D unclear. From germline, CDR1 is LGHDT and CDR2 YNNKEL (reference sequence). The V end was cut by 2 bases, the J end by 6 bases, with 6 bases between. The length of the CDR3 is 12 residues. The CDR3 is CASSQLADTQYF. The CDR3 region has the DNA TGTGCCAGCAGCCAATTGGCGGATACGCAGTATTTT.

The chain links TRBV27 to TRBJ2-6, with D tentatively TRBD1 or TRBD2 (6 bases each). CDR1 and CDR2 from the germline V gene are MNHEY and SMNVEV (reference sequence). V was clipped by 6 bases and J by 3 bases, with 12 bases between them. This CDR3 contains 15 residues. CDR3 in DNA: TGTGCCAGCAGCCCGGGGGCGGGTGGGGCCAACGTCCTGACTTTC. Translation: CASSPGAGGANVLTF. Full variable domain (remainder filled in from reference TRBV27 and TRBJ2-6): EAQVTQNPRYLITVTGKKLTVTCSQNMNHEYMSWYRQDPGLGLRQIYYSMNVEVTDKGDVPEGYKVSRKEKRNFPLILESPSPNQTSLYFCASSPGAGGANVLTFGAGSRLTVL.

The chain has TRBV27 and TRBJ2-1; D unclear. Germline V lookup: CDR1 MNHEY, CDR2 SMNVEV (reference sequence). With 0 bases removed from V and 0 bases from J, the gap between germline ends came to 12 bases. The CDR3 has 17 residues. CDR3 loop: CASSLSHRRSSYNEQFF. DNA of the CDR3: TGTGCCAGCAGTTTATCCCACCGCCGGAGCTCCTACAATGAGCAGTTCTTC.

The chain combines TRBV25-1 with TRBJ1-2, with 7 bases that match TRBD1. The CDR3 loop spans 14 amino acids. The germline CDR1 and CDR2 sequences are MGHDK and SYGVNS. The V segment lost 10 bases and the J segment 3 bases; nucleotides outside the gene matches: 11. The CDR3 sequence: CATGGQAQDYGYTF. As DNA, the CDR3 is TGTGCCACGGGTGGACAGGCCCAAGACTATGGCTACACCTTC.

This clone has only a few counts. The chain links TRBV18 to TRBJ2-2, with TRBD2 matching over 14 bases. Losses at the gene ends were 3 bases for V and 4 bases for J; bases not matched to a gene: 4. Germline CDR1 and CDR2: KGHSH and LQKENI. The CDR3 is 17 residues long. CDR3 DNA: TGTGCCAGCTCACCGACTAGCGGGAGGGCCCTCACCGGGGAGCTGTTTTTT. Translating gives CASSPTSGRALTGELFF.

The chain employs TRBV9 and TRBJ2-3; D is unclear. Germline lookup yields CDR1 SGDLS and CDR2 YYNGEE. The CDR3 runs to 13 residues. Trimming stripped 2 bases from V and 2 bases from J, with 6 bases between. Written as DNA, the CDR3 is TGTGCCAGCAGCGTTTCGGCCACAGATACGCAGTATTTT. As protein: CASSVSATDTQYF.

This chain joins TRBV24-1 and TRBJ2-7; 13 bases match TRBD2. J was trimmed by 9 bases and V by 3 bases; bases with no gene match: 13. This CDR3 is 17 amino acids long. Germline V gene lookup returns CDR1 KGHDR and CDR2 SFDVKD. The CDR3 region is CATSDRPGTSGVHGQYF. The CDR3 DNA reads as TGTGCCACCAGTGATCGACCCGGGACTAGCGGGGTCCACGGGCAGTACTTC.

This sequence joins TRBV15 and TRBJ2-3; a weak D match, TRBD1 (6 bases). CDR1 LNHNV and CDR2 YYDKDF come from the germline V gene (reference sequence). This CDR3 contains 15 residues. Trimming removed 5 bases at V and 2 bases at J, with 14 bases between. The CDR3 DNA is TGTGCCACCAGCGGAACACAGGGATTCACAGATACGCAGTATTTT. Amino acid sequence: CATSGTQGFTDTQYF.

The chain couples TRBV3-1 (or the pseudogene TRBV3-2) to TRBJ2-7; D uncertain. Germline V gene lookup returns CDR1 LGHDT and CDR2 YNNKEL (reference sequence). This CDR3 region has 17 residues. Between the trimmed V and J ends, which lost 2 bases and 4 bases, there was a span of 21 bases. The chain's CDR3 is CASSQRVGPTLRYEQYF. The CDR3 nucleotides read TGTGCCAGCAGCCAAAGAGTTGGACCCACGTTACGATACGAGCAGTACTTC.

The chain is built from TRBV4-3 and TRBJ1-5; tentatively, D is TRBD1 (6 bases). V was clipped by 0 bases and J by 4 bases, with 7 bases between them. CDR1 is LGHNA and CDR2 is YSLEER in the germline V gene. This CDR3 has 14 residues. The chain's CDR3 is CASSQDQGNQPQHF. Written as DNA, the CDR3 is TGCGCCAGCAGCCAAGATCAGGGGAATCAGCCCCAGCATTTT.